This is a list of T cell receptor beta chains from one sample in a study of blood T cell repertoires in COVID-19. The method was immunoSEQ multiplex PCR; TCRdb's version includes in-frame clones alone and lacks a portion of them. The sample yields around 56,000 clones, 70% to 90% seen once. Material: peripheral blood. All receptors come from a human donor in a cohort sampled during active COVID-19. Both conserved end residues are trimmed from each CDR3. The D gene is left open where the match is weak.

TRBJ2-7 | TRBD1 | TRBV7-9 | ASTPVGTGGDEQY
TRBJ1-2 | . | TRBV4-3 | ASSQGRDYGYT
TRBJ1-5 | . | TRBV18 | ASSPQGSNQPQH
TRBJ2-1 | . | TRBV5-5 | ASSFYRGANNEQF
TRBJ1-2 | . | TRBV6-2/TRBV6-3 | ASSYPDTFYYGYT
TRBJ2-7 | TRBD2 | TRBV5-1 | ASSFGTSVGREQY
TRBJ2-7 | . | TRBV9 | ASSGAFGGEQY
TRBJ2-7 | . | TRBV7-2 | ASSPPGAFSYEQY
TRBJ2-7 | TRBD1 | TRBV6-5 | ASMTGFAYEQY
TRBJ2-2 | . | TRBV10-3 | AIKVNRVSDTGELF
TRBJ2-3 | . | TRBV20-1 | SAQSTDTQY
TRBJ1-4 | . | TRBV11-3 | ASSLETLDEKLF
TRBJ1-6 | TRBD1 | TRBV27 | ASSLWTGASPLH
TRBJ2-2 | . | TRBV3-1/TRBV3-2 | ASSPYLHGNTGELF
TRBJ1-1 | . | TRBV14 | ASSQDMRATEAF
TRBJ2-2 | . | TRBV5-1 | ASSLQGRGELF
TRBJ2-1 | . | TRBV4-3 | ASSQAVGGEQF
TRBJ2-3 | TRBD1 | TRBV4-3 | ASSQGQGGRSDTQY
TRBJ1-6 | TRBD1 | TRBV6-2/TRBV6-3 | ASSSGGGTAGGSNSPLH
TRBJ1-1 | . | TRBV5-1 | ASSPGGGTEAF
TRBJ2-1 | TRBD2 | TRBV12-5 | ASGGLVLLNEQF
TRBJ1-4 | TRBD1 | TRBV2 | ASSYRGQTNEKLF
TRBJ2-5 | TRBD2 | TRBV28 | ASSLDGLAGVRETQY
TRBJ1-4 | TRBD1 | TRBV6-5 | ASSYSTGGHNEKLF
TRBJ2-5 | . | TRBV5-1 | ANLNNRQETQY
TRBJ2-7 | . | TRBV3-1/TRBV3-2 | ASSQEPGFTYEQY
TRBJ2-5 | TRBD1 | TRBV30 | AWGRTGVGETQY
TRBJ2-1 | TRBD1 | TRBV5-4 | ASSPQGFRGNEQF
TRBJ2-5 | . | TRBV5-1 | ASSVNQETQY
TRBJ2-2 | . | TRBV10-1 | ANTGSTRLNTGELF
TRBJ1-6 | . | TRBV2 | ASRNRVYSPLH
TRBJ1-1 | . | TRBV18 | ASSSTGILGSTEAF
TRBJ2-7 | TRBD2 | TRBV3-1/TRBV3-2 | ASSHYGGTSAYEQY
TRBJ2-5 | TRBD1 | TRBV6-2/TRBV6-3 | ASSRQGQETQY
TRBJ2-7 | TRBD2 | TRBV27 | ASSASGGDDEQY
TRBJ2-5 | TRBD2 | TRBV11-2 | ASSKQQTSGSRRGTQY
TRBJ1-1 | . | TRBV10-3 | AISGGRGITEAF
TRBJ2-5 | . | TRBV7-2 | ASSSPYQETQY
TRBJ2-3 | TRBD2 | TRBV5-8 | ASSLRGLADSTDTQY
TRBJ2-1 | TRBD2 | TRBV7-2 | ASSLGLESYNEQF
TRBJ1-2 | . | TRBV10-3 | AISESSGGYT
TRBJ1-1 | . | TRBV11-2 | ASSPRPENTEAF
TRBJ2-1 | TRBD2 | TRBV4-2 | ASSQDYQRGFYNEQF
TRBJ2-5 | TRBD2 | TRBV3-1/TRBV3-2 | ASTGLAGLQETQY
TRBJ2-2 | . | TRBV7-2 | ASRSGSVEDTGELF
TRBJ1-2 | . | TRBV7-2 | ASSLFAREDYGYT
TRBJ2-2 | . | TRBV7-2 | ASSSDRPGELF
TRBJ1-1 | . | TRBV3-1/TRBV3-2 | ASSYYGGLTMNTEAF
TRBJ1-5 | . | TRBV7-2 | ASSKGGVSNQPQH
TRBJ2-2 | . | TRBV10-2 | ASSEPGIANTGELF
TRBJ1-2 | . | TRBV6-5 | ASSYSRGPYGYT
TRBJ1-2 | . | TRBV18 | ASSPTGTTYYGYT
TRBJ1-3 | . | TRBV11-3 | ASSEDSGNTIY
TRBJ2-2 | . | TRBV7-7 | ASSPGSRNTGELF